The text below deals with one T cell receptor (beta chain). Antigen: not known. The data derive from a study of T cells in Graves' hyperthyroidism and ophthalmopathy. Study-level results: Model predictions of ophthalmopathy came a median approximately 6.8 months before onset.

From germline, CDR1 is LNHNV and CDR2 YYDKDF (reference sequence). The CDR3 covers 13 residues. V was clipped by 6 bases and J by 6 bases; unmatched bases: 7. TCR beta CDR3 region amplification was performed from RNA transcripts. In the first-round RT-PCR of the TCR CDR3, the HTBI primer set was used. A single record per CDR3 protein comes from TCRdb applying MiXCR to the multiplex PCR reads. The sample contains around 580,000 distinct CDR3 sequences, 16% of which appear only once. The sample was blood. The clonotype originates from a young woman with Graves' hyperthyroidism. V is TRBV15 and J is TRBJ1-1, with 7 bases identical to TRBD1. The CDR3 loop is CATRRQGKAEAFF. The CDR3 DNA reads as TGTGCCACCAGACGACAGGGTAAGGCTGAAGCTTTCTTT.